Listed below are T cell receptor beta chains from one sample, sequenced in a study of cytomegalovirus exposure and HLA in healthy donors. Assay used: immunoSEQ multiplex PCR; TCRdb lists only in-frame clones, some missing. The data hold about 160,000 clones, with 80% observed a single time. The sequenced sample was PBMCs. These receptors were collected from a woman aged 45-65 years in good health and CMV-seropositive. The CDR3 runs from the conserved cysteine through the conserved F or W. Where a row states a size, it is once, few, many or the class of an expanded clone; other rows omit it.

abundance,j_gene,v_gene,CDR3aa
-,TRBJ1-5,TRBV28,CASSPIGGLNQPQHF
-,TRBJ2-7,TRBV29-1,CSVEVARTGANEQYF
-,TRBJ1-2,TRBV6-1,CASSEGTGTGYYGYTF
-,TRBJ1-5,TRBV28,CASSLYYSNQPQHF
-,TRBJ1-3,TRBV7-2,CASNQGQGLGNTIYF
few,TRBJ1-2,TRBV29-1,CSVRGRLTMGYTF
-,TRBJ2-6,TRBV28,CASKVTGGANVLTF
-,TRBJ2-7,TRBV10-3,CAIKERDSYEQYF
-,TRBJ2-3,TRBV5-1,CASAHSDTSTDTQYF
-,TRBJ1-3,TRBV28,CASSPEGGGGNTIYF
-,TRBJ2-1,TRBV29-1,CSVGDRGHANNEQFF
-,TRBJ1-4,TRBV7-9,CASSSYLDSPNEKLFF
-,TRBJ2-7,TRBV6-6,CASATSGGAREQYF
-,TRBJ2-4,TRBV4-3,CASSQDEAGGPGFKNIQYF
-,TRBJ1-5,TRBV7-2,CASSATGGNQPQHF
-,-,TRBV28,CASSLIQGRHEQYF
few,TRBJ1-1,TRBV5-6,CASSSRGQRPGAFF
-,TRBJ2-5,TRBV7-3,CASSKGLVPMETQYF
-,TRBJ2-3,TRBV5-1,CASQTGVATDTQYF
-,TRBJ2-5,TRBV28,CASSTGDEGETQYF
-,TRBJ1-6,TRBV7-2,CASSSRDRGLSSPLHF
-,TRBJ1-1,TRBV5-8,CASSRQGRAEAFF
-,TRBJ1-2,TRBV2,CASSPGQGRGYGYTF
-,TRBJ2-5,TRBV7-9,CASSLADFQETQYF
few,TRBJ2-7,TRBV7-8,CASSFGVSYEQYF
few,TRBJ2-3,TRBV6-1,CASIRLDPSDTQYF
-,TRBJ2-5,TRBV5-1,CASSPLGTRQETQYF
-,TRBJ1-2,TRBV19,CASRSPAQSRGYGYTF
once,TRBJ1-6,TRBV10-3,CAINGDRSFNSPLHF
-,TRBJ1-3,TRBV4-1,CASSQDIGAGNTIYF
-,TRBJ2-2,TRBV10-3,CAIGNRDINTGELFF
-,TRBJ2-5,TRBV2,CASKRVVAQETQYF
once,TRBJ1-1,TRBV29-1,CSVEGTVLLSEAFF
-,TRBJ2-1,TRBV29-1,CSVVFGSRYNEQFF
-,TRBJ1-1,TRBV7-3,CASTWERLQAGEAFF
-,TRBJ1-5,TRBV29-1,CSVSQGFGVQHF
-,TRBJ1-1,TRBV11-2,CASSLVKWTEGLNTEAFF
once,TRBJ1-2,TRBV19,CASSRTEGVYGYTF
-,TRBJ2-1,TRBV9,CASSVAIRDNGQFF
-,TRBJ2-5,TRBV9,CASSVDSKETQYF
-,TRBJ2-3,TRBV7-3,CASSSVAGNNMVTQYF
few,TRBJ2-1,TRBV7-2,CASSLVQGINEQFF
-,TRBJ1-2,TRBV18,CASSPPDAGGSGYTF
-,TRBJ1-2,TRBV6-6,CASSYIGTGGQGGYTF
-,TRBJ2-2,TRBV7-2,CASTPPDRDTGELFF
-,TRBJ1-2,TRBV5-1,CASSSTVSNYGYTF
once,TRBJ2-1,TRBV28,CASSLILAGKQGQFF
-,TRBJ1-4,TRBV7-9,CASSAGDPTNEKLFF
-,TRBJ2-7,TRBV18,CASSPPGQAYEQYF
-,TRBJ1-6,TRBV7-2,CASSSRGGRNNSPLHF
-,TRBJ1-5,TRBV11-2,CASSFGYHSNQPQHF
-,TRBJ2-7,TRBV18,CASSPGTGIRYEQYF
-,TRBJ1-2,TRBV30,CAWRRSPYGYTF
-,TRBJ2-7,TRBV7-2,CASSYLSTKWHEQYF
-,TRBJ1-2,TRBV28,CASRTGQGRSGYTF
-,TRBJ1-2,TRBV5-1,CASAFSSGLALYGYTF
-,TRBJ1-1,TRBV7-9,CASSTSRGNEAFF
-,TRBJ2-1,TRBV11-3,CASSSRRDNEQFF